The entry below describes one TCR beta chain. What it recognizes is unknown. Using immunoSEQ multiplex PCR, the repertoire was profiled, and TCRdb retains in-frame clones only, with some absent. In the table there are 180,000 or so clones, 92% of which are singletons. The data originate from a study of T cell responses to AZD1222 COVID-19 vaccine. Study findings and constraints: White British donors predominated, females outnumbered males, and clonal diversity was possibly underestimated. Among vaccine-associated CD4 TCRs, coverage spanned spike, with dominance at 160-218 and 743-854.

Trimming left V 1 base short and J 0 bases short, with 13 bases between. CDR3 length equals 17 residues. CDR1 PRHDT and CDR2 FYEKMQ come from the germline V gene (reference sequence). Sequenced material: peripheral blood, taken 28 days after the second AZD1222 dose. The clonotype was recovered from an adult who received the AZD1222 COVID-19 vaccine. The chain employs TRBV13 and TRBJ1-5, with D possibly matching TRBD1 (5 bases). The CDR3 DNA reads TGTGCCAGCAGCTTAGCGGCAGGGCGTCATAGCAATCAGCCCCAGCATTTT. It is translated as CASSLAAGRHSNQPQHF.